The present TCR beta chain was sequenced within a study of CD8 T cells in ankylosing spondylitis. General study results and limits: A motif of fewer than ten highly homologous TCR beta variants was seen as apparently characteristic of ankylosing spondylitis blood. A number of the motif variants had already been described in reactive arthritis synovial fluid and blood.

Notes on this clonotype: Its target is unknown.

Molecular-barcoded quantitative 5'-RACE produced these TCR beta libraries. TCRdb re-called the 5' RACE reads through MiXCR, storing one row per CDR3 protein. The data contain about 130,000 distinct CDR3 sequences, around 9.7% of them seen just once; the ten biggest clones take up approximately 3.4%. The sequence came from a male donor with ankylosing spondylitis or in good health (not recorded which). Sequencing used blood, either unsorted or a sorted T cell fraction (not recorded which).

For the CDR3, the DNA is TGTGCCAGCAGCTTAGCGCCGGGACTGTACAATGAGCAGTTCTTC. This encodes CASSLAPGLYNEQFF. The chain combines TRBV7-2 with TRBJ2-1; D may be TRBD2 (6 bases). With 0 bases removed from V and 4 bases from J, the gap between germline ends came to 10 bases. CDR3 length: 15 residues. CDR1 is SGHTA, CDR2 FQGNSA, per germline.